The clone carrying this TCR beta chain was recorded only once. The sample originates from a study of blood T cell repertoires in COVID-19. In the study overall: Samples came from the United States, Italy and Spain, spanning acute and convalescent COVID-19.

In the authors' workflow: From reference gene primer amplification, estimates of nucleated cell counts were derived. Libraries were prepared by immunoSEQ multiplex PCR; TCRdb keeps only in-frame clonotypes and omits some of them. V, J and clone size are those of that table, while D and trimming were read from the DNA. The sample includes roughly 250,000 clones, 80% to 85% of them seen just once. The CDR3 has 13 residues. Germline lookup yields CDR1 SGHDT and CDR2 YYEEEE. Trimming removed 2 bases from V and 5 bases from J, with 10 bases in between. The source of this sequence is a man in his fifties or sixties with active or convalescent COVID-19. V usage is TRBV5-6 and J usage is TRBJ2-5; TRBD2 might be the D (5 bases). The sample consisted of peripheral blood. This CDR3 reads CASSFAAAETQYF. The CDR3 DNA is TGTGCCAGCAGCTTCGCAGCGGCCGAGACCCAGTACTTC. The whole variable domain, remainder taken from reference TRBV5-6 and TRBJ2-5, is DAGVTQSPTHLIKTRGQQVTLRCSPKSGHDTVSWYQQALGQGPQFIFQYYEEEERQRGNFPDRFSGHQFPNYSSELNVNALLLGDSALYLCASSFAAAETQYFGPGTRLLVL.